This TCR beta chain was captured by sequencing in a study of regulatory T cells in long-lasting Graves disease (dated by TCRdb to the early 2020s). Notes on the research overall: Antithyroid drugs had been taken for less than 3 months by newly diagnosed Graves' disease patients. Patients with persistent Graves' disease were compared with patients with newly diagnosed Graves' disease using TCR sequencing and RNA sequencing of peripheral blood. The study was registered as a clinical trial and conducted in China. A total of around 35 samples underwent TCR sequencing, from about 13 patients with persistent Graves' disease and 20 or so patients with newly diagnosed Graves' disease. Results the study describes overall, beyond this receptor: Compared with newly diagnosed patients, patients with persistent Graves' disease had lower TCR Shannon entropy and fewer highly expanded clones, which suggests clonal expansion. The study examined only peripheral blood because the primary lesion, thyroid tissue, could not be accessed. Persistent disease showed preferential use of TRBV28, TRBJ1-2 and TRBJ2-5, whereas newly diagnosed disease favored TRBV20-1 and TRBJ2-1. Persistent patients shared more public clonotypes among themselves (around 2,500) than newly diagnosed patients did (roughly 910). Only the TCR beta chain was sequenced and analyzed. The authors noted that the small sample size was a limitation that may lower accuracy.

For this clonotype: The specificity of this receptor is unknown. Base qualities are not at hand, and no much larger clone is one base apart.

From its cysteine to its phenylalanine, the CDR3 spans 14 amino acids. This entry keeps only the CDR3 DNA: 42 bases, framed from base 1. Sequences MDHEN (CDR1) and SYDVKM (CDR2) are obtained from the germline V gene. V and J are truncated by 4 bases and 0 bases respectively, leaving an intervening sequence of 6 bases. Taken with the paper, the label for time point translates to: newly diagnosed GD, antithyroid drugs for less than 3 months. For both TCR sequencing and RNA sequencing, RNA was extracted from PBMCs in TRIzol. The diagnosis of Graves' disease was made according to American Thyroid Association guidelines. Recruitment of patients was carried out at an endocrinology department in Xi'an, China. Each patient gave about 9.1 milliliters of peripheral blood, collected in an EDTA anticoagulant tube. PBMCs were isolated by Ficoll Paque Plus density gradient separation without further T cell sorting. RNA quality was checked with an Agilent 2100 Bioanalyzer and agarose gel, and concentration with a NanoDrop 2000.

Libraries were prepared through multiplex PCR. TCRdb names Illumina HiSeq 4000 as the instrument used. iRepertoire HTBI primers and Arm-PCR amplification of CDR3 regions were used to construct TCR beta libraries. Before sequencing, the PCR products went through gel purification. From the authors' description of their analysis: Gene usage analysis of CDR3 amino acid clonotypes used the 50 to 70 TRBV and more than 13 TRBJ segments found across samples. Filtered high-quality paired reads were merged into contigs using COPE and FqMerger. BLAST was used to align contigs to the IMGT TRBV, TRBD and TRBJ reference genes, and CDR3 was defined following IMGT. Any clonotype with a frequency above 0.1% was counted as a highly expanded clone. Shannon entropy served as the measure of repertoire diversity, while the Gini coefficient captured V-J evenness. Clonotypes shared by more than one individual were considered public. Starting from the raw public reads, TCRdb applied fastp trimming at Q25, assembled clones with MiXCR and retained in-frame beta chains. Each CDR3 protein appears once, grouped with its most common genes and DNA. The V and J calls were not made by the authors but by TCRdb's processing. This sample has about 620,000 distinct CDR3 sequences in its table, and roughly 15% of those were observed once. The top ten constitute more than 15% of the sample.

The sample also formed part of further work on T cells in Graves' hyperthyroidism and ophthalmopathy. As the second study states: Stable Graves' hyperthyroidism was defined as no progression to ophthalmopathy during 18 months of follow-up. Hyperthyroidism patients were newly diagnosed, with disease duration under 2 months, and aged 18 to 65 years. Exclusion was applied to patients with uncontrolled infections, other autoimmune diseases, pregnancy or lactation. Diagnoses were established on the basis of clinical symptoms, serum thyroxine and TRAb, thyroid ultrasound, and orbital computed tomography. The first round of RT-PCR for the TCR CDR3 was performed with the HTBI primer set and the Qiagen OneStep RT-PCR kit. Most expanded thyroid clonotypes (frequency above 0.001) were also found in blood, which suggests that blood repertoires may mirror thyroid immune responses. A model built on a 13 V-J signature distinguished ophthalmopathy from stable hyperthyroidism, reaching 87.88% sensitivity and about 81% specificity in cross-validation and 80%/75% in testing. In validation, progression to ophthalmopathy was predicted by the model with 70.59% sensitivity and under 85% specificity, a median of around 6.5 months before onset. To identify TCR V-J signatures that set the groups apart, the researchers used a discovery cohort of roughly 100 patients, made up of about 44 with Graves' ophthalmopathy and about 60 with stable Graves' hyperthyroidism. Whether ophthalmopathy could be predicted prospectively was tested in an independent validation cohort made up of some 20 hyperthyroidism patients plus 17 patients who later progressed to ophthalmopathy. The 85 to 100 discovery patients were divided at random into training and test sets in a 7:3 ratio. In several Graves' hyperthyroidism patients, the study also compared T-cell repertoires from thyroid tissue with T-cell repertoires from blood. Following sampling, methimazole starting at 30 mg daily was given to hyperthyroidism patients, and high-dose intravenous methylprednisolone was given to ophthalmopathy patients. The libraries were constructed in a second round of multiplex PCR and then size-selected and purified. Sequencing of the libraries was done on an Illumina HiSeq2000 using paired-end 100 bp reads. SOAPnuke was used to process the raw data, removing reads that contained adapters or uncalled bases, had a mean Phred below 15, or lacked an exact match to the constant primer or identifier. High-quality paired reads were merged using COPE v1.2.5, and each unique nucleotide sequence was defined as a clonotype. MiTCR v1.1 was used to align the clonotypes against IMGT TRBV, TRBD and TRBJ reference segments. Analysis was restricted to V-J combinations with a frequency above 0.0001, which covered 98% to 99.2% of repertoires. The TCS score was defined as the ratio of F50 (clonal expansion) to E x V (chaos), calculated using BLOSUM62-based TCRdist between CDR3 peptides within each V-J. Welch's t-statistics and random forest reduced 500 to 550 V-J features to 13, which were used in a naive Bayes classifier (R e1071). Sample size was not statistically predetermined, and blinding of investigators to group allocation was not performed. TCR Vbeta CDR3 sequencing of 135 peripheral blood samples (fewer than 45 ophthalmopathy, approximately 80 hyperthyroidism and around 17 progressor patients) is reported in the paper.

The chain uses TRBV28 and TRBJ2-2; the D gene cannot be named for sure. The sample consisted of peripheral blood mononuclear cells (PBMCs), taken at new diagnosis, from a patient treated with antithyroid drugs. This receptor was taken from a woman aged 25 to 45 with Graves disease. Donor details come from another sample of the same person, matched by shared clones. The CDR3 region: CASSSHANTGELFF. The DNA reads TGTGCCAGCAGTTCCCATGCGAACACCGGGGAGCTGTTTTTT.